The 5 T cell receptor beta chains below come from one sample, sequenced in a study of cytomegalovirus exposure and HLA in healthy donors (dated by TCRdb to 2015 to 2018). The library was built by means of the immunoSEQ multiplex PCR assay. For the multiplex PCR, a mixture combining 60 forward primers for TCR Vbeta segments and 13 reverse primers for TCR Jbeta segments was used. The immuneACCESS repertoire file appears here via TCRdb, limited to in-frame rearrangements. These files lack a portion of the clones; in checked studies, under half of the deficit traces to unresolved V genes, and the cause of the others is not known. The sample table shows around 140,000 clones, and approximately 74% are seen once. Together, the top ten hold approximately 7.2% of the sample. Material for sequencing was PBMCs. The receptors were sampled from a male donor in good health and CMV-seronegative.

The chain joins TRBV19 to TRBJ1-3; no clear D gene. Germline CDR1 LNHDA, CDR2 SQIVND (reference sequence). The V end lost 3 bases, the J end lost 0 bases, and 12 bases lay between the germline ends. The CDR3 sequence is 16 residues long. The CDR3 is CASSIPLRNSGNTIYF. Written as DNA, the CDR3 is TGTGCCAGTAGTATCCCCTTGAGGAACTCTGGAAACACCATATATTTT.

There are a few counts of this clone. The V call is TRBV18, the J call TRBJ2-7; 10 nucleotides match TRBD2. V lost 0 bases and J lost 5; bases outside the gene matches: 4. The CDR3 contains 15 residues. CDR1 is KGHSH, CDR2 LQKENI, per germline. The CDR3 loop is CASSPPTSGANEQYF. CDR3 DNA: TGTGCCAGCTCACCACCTACTAGCGGGGCCAACGAGCAGTACTTC.

CDR3 in DNA: TGTGCCACTTTCCCGGACACGCCAGGGATCTATGGCTACACCTTC. Residues: CATFPDTPGIYGYTF. The rearrangement links TRBV10-3 to TRBJ1-2, with D perhaps matching TRBD1 (5 bases). The CDR3 totals 15 residues. V was shortened by 10 bases and J by 4 bases, with 22 bases between the two germline ends. Germline assignment: CDR1 ENHRY and CDR2 SYGVKD.

The chain combines TRBV25-1 with TRBJ2-7; 10 nucleotides line up with TRBD1. Per germline, CDR1 MGHDK and CDR2 SYGVNS. The CDR3 extends over 15 amino acids. Trimming removed 4 bases from V and 4 bases from J; junction bases left unmatched: 7. CDR3 bases: TGTGCCAGCAGTGTACCGGGACAGGGGTTGTACGAGCAGTACTTC. Translating it yields CASSVPGQGLYEQYF.

This clone has a handful of counts. The V and J genes are TRBV13 and TRBJ2-3; 13 bases line up with TRBD2. Germline lookup yields CDR1 PRHDT and CDR2 FYEKMQ (reference sequence). Trimming at V came to 5 bases and at J to 1 base, leaving 9 bases not matched to a gene. There are 18 residues in the CDR3. The CDR3: CASSQRTSGGLRTDTQYF. CDR3 DNA sequence: TGTGCCAGCAGCCAGAGGACTAGCGGGGGACTTCGCACAGATACGCAGTATTTT.